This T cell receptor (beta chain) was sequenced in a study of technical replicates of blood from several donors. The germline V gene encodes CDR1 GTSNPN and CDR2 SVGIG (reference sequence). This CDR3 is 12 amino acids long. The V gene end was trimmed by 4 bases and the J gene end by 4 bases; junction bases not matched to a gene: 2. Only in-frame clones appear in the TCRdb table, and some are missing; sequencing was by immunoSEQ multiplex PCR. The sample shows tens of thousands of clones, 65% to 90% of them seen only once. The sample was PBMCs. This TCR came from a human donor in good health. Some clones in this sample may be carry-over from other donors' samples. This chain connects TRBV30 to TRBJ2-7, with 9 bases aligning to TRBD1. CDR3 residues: CAWNRGRYEQYF. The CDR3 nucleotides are TGTGCCTGGAACAGGGGGCGGTACGAGCAGTACTTC. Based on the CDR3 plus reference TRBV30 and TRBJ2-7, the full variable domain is SQTIHQWPATLVQPVGSPLSLECTVEGTSNPNLYWYRQAAGRGLQLLFYSVGIGQISSEVPQNLSASRPQDRQFILSSKKLLLSDSGFYLCAWNRGRYEQYFGPGTRLTVT.